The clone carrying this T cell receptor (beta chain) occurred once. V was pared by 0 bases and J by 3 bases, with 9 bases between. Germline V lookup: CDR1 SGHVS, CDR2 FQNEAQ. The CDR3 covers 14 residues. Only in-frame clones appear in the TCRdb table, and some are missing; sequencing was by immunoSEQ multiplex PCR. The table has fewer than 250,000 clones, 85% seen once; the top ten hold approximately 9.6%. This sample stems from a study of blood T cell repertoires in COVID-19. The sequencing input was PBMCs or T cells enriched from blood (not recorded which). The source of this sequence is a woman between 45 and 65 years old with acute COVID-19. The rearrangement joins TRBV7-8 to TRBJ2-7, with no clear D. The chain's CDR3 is CASSLAHRDYEQYF. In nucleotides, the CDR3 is TGTGCCAGCAGCTTAGCCCACAGAGACTACGAGCAGTACTTC.